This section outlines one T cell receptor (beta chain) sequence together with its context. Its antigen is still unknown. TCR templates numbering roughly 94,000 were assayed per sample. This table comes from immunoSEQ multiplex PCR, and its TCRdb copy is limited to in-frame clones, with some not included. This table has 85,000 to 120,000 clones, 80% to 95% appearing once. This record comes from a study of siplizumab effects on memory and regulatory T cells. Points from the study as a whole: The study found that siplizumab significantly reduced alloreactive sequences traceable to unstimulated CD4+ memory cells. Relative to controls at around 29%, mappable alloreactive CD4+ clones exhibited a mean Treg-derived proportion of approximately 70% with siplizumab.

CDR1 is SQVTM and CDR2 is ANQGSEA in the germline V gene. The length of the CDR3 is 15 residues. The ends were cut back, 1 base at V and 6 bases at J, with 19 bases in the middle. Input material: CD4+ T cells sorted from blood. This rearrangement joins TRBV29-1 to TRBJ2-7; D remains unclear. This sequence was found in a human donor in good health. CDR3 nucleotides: TGCAGCGTTGAAGGCCAGGCCCCGGAATTAGGCGAGCAGTACTTC. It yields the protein CSVEGQAPELGEQYF.